The entry below gives a single TCR beta chain sequence along with its context. Only in-frame clones appear in the TCRdb table, and some are missing; sequencing was by immunoSEQ multiplex PCR. This table holds about 22,000 clones, 75% to 95% found once. The data stem from a study of T cell changes during pregnancy in multiple sclerosis. The specimen was CD4+ T cells from peripheral blood mononuclear cells, collected in the third trimester of pregnancy. This TCR was sampled from a female donor with multiple sclerosis, enrolled in a pregnancy study.

The CDR3 is CATPTGSYNSPLHF. In DNA form, the CDR3 reads TGTGCCACCCCGACAGGGTCCTATAATTCACCCCTCCACTTT. The chain recombines TRBV6-1 with TRBJ1-6; TRBD1 matches 7 bases. V lost 10 bases and J lost 1; bases outside the gene matches: 4. Germline-derived CDR1 and CDR2 are MNHNS and SASEGT. The CDR3 sequence is 14 residues long.